The 24 T cell receptor beta chains reported below all come from one sample, sequenced in a study of human T cells and chemical hapten exposure. TCRdb redid the calling of the RACE reads with MiXCR, one entry per CDR3 protein. The repertoire holds around 350,000 distinct CDR3 sequences, over 5% seen once, with roughly 8.2% in the top ten. Time point denoted: pre-sensitization, week 0. Treatment indicated: therapeutic diphenylcyclopropenone sensitization with weekly scalp DPC. The sequenced sample was whole blood, obtained in connection with sensitization to the hapten diphenylcyclopropenone (DPC). The source is a woman under 30 with alopecia areata. Some clones in this sample may be carry-over from other donors' samples.

This clonotype has at least ten counts. The V and J genes are TRBV12-3 or TRBV12-4 and TRBJ2-5; 11 bases agree with TRBD2. V lost 2 bases to trimming and J lost 2 bases; unmatched junction nucleotides: 7. The CDR3 has 17 amino acids. CDR3 region: CASSLSLAGGGQETQYF. The CDR3 DNA sequence: TGTGCCAGCAGTTTAAGTCTAGCGGGGGGAGGTCAAGAGACCCAGTACTTC.

This clonotype appeared many times. This chain links TRBV7-2 with TRBJ2-3; D remains unclear. V was clipped by 5 bases and J by 3 bases, with 9 bases between them. The germline gives CDR1 SGHTA, CDR2 FQGNSA. CDR3 length equals 13 residues. CDR3 sequence reads: CASSRTLTDTQYF. CDR3 in DNA: TGTGCCAGCAGCCGGACCCTAACAGATACGCAGTATTTT.

The chain recombines TRBV19 with TRBJ1-4; no definite D call. With 4 bases removed from V and 4 bases from J, the gap between germline ends came to 22 bases. Germline-derived CDR1 and CDR2 are LNHDA and SQIVND (reference sequence). The CDR3 is 18 residues long. CDR3 in DNA: TGTGCCAGTAGTAGCGACCCCCTACGGCGAGAGATTAATGAAAAACTGTTTTTT. Protein: CASSSDPLRREINEKLFF.

CDR3: CASSPGRGENTDTQYF. CDR3 nucleotide sequence: TGTGCCAGCAGCCCCGGTCGTGGGGAAAACACAGATACGCAGTATTTT. The chain recombines TRBV11-3 with TRBJ2-3, with unresolved D. Germline lookup yields CDR1 SGHNT and CDR2 YENEEA. Trimming shortened V by 5 bases and J by 2 bases, and 17 bases separated the two germline ends. The CDR3 covers 16 residues.

This clonotype has only a few counts. The rearrangement links TRBV7-2 to TRBJ2-7; the match to TRBD1 covers 10 bases. CDR1 and CDR2 (germline): SGHTA, FQGNSA. The length of the CDR3 is 14 residues. V was clipped by 5 bases and J by 3 bases; unmatched bases: 4. DNA of the CDR3: TGTGCCAGCAGCCATCGGACAGGGGGCTACGAGCAGTACTTC. Residues: CASSHRTGGYEQYF. Combining the CDR3 with reference TRBV7-2 and TRBJ2-7 gives the whole variable domain GAGVSQSPSNKVTEKGKDVELRCDPISGHTALYWYRQSLGQGLEFLIYFQGNSAPDKSGLPSDRFSAERTGGSVSTLTIQRTQQEDSAVYLCASSHRTGGYEQYFGPGTRLTVT.

This clonotype was picked up many times. The rearrangement joins TRBV12-3 or TRBV12-4 to TRBJ2-1, with 11 nucleotides matching TRBD2. The CDR3 is 19 residues long. The V segment lost 7 bases and the J segment 1 base; nucleotides outside the gene matches: 15. CDR3 in amino acids: CASTDRSDSGGASYNEQFF. The CDR3, as DNA: TGTGCCAGCACCGACCGATCAGATAGCGGGGGGGCTTCCTACAATGAGCAGTTCTTC.

The chain combines TRBV3-1 with TRBJ1-2, with 7 bases lining up with TRBD1. V was clipped by 0 bases and J by 3 bases; unmatched bases: 7. The CDR3 consists of 16 residues. Germline CDR1 reads LGHDT; CDR2 reads YNNKEL (reference sequence). CDR3 loop: CASSQDQLGGYYGYTF. The CDR3 DNA reads TGTGCCAGCAGCCAAGATCAGTTAGGGGGCTACTATGGCTACACCTTC.

The J gene is TRBJ1-2, the V gene TRBV27; 8 bases fit TRBD1. Unmatched junction bases numbered 9, after V lost 5 bases and J lost 7 bases. Germline V gene sequence: CDR1 MNHEY, CDR2 SMNVEV (reference sequence). The CDR3 is 14 amino acids. The DNA for the CDR3 is TGTGCCAGCAGTCTCCTGACAGGGGAGACTGGCTACACCTTC. It yields the protein CASSLLTGETGYTF.

The chain is built from TRBV12-3 or TRBV12-4 and TRBJ1-1; the D is unclear. The CDR3 totals 14 residues. The V end lost 5 bases, the J end lost 1 base, and 11 bases lay between the germline ends. The CDR3 region has the DNA TGTGCCAGCAGTATAGGACTCTGGAACACTGAAGCTTTCTTT. This translates into CASSIGLWNTEAFF.

This clonotype was seen a handful of times. The genes are TRBV7-2 and TRBJ2-3, with TRBD2 matching over 12 bases. The CDR3 totals 17 residues. The J segment lost 4 bases and the V segment lost 2 bases, leaving 7 bases of the junction unmatched. Germline V gene lookup returns CDR1 SGHTA and CDR2 FQGNSA. The CDR3 sequence is CASSLRLAGGKADTQYF. CDR3 nucleotides: TGTGCCAGCAGCTTACGTCTAGCGGGGGGGAAGGCAGATACGCAGTATTTT.

This clonotype was seen many times. The CDR3: CASSPSRTSADTQYF. CDR3 DNA: TGTGCCAGCAGCCCCTCCCGGACTAGCGCAGATACGCAGTATTTT. This sequence joins TRBV28 and TRBJ2-3, with 9 positions matching TRBD2. The CDR3 sequence is 15 residues long. Germline-derived CDR1 and CDR2 are MDHEN and SYDVKM. After removal of 6 bases from V and 4 bases from J, the junction contained 8 bases not matched to a gene.

This clonotype showed up many times. The chain couples TRBV27 to TRBJ2-1; 9 bases agree with TRBD1. Germline CDR1 MNHEY, CDR2 SMNVEV (reference sequence). With 3 bases clipped from V and 4 bases from J, the junction kept 4 bases outside the gene matches. This CDR3 region has 15 residues. CDR3 DNA: TGTGCCAGCAGTTTTGGGACAGGGCTTTACAATGAGCAGTTCTTC. Its protein is CASSFGTGLYNEQFF.

This clonotype was found many times. The chain joins TRBV2 to TRBJ2-2; D is unclear. Germline lookup yields CDR1 SNHLY and CDR2 FYNNEI. The germline V and J ends were trimmed by 0 bases and 5 bases, with 4 bases remaining between them. The CDR3 runs to 13 residues. The CDR3 DNA follows: TGTGCCAGCAGTGAAGCGGGGACCGGGGAGCTGTTTTTT. It yields the protein CASSEAGTGELFF.

Ten or more counts support this clonotype. Here the CDR3 reads CASSPRRFADTQYF. For the CDR3, the DNA is TGTGCCAGCAGCCCGCGACGGTTTGCAGATACGCAGTATTTT. The chain uses TRBV7-2 and TRBJ2-3; D is undetermined. CDR3 length: 14 residues. In germline, CDR1 is SGHTA, CDR2 FQGNSA. V was cut by 5 bases and J by 4 bases, with 13 bases left in between.

In this sample, this clonotype turned up many times. The chain has TRBV18 and TRBJ1-5, with TRBD1 identical over 9 bases. The CDR3 consists of 14 residues. In germline, CDR1 is KGHSH, CDR2 LQKENI. Losses at the gene ends were 2 bases for V and 6 bases for J; bases not matched to a gene: 2. The CDR3: CASSPRDRVQPQHF. The CDR3 DNA sequence: TGTGCCAGCTCACCAAGGGACAGGGTTCAGCCCCAGCATTTT. Filled out from reference TRBV18 and TRBJ1-5, the complete variable domain reads NAGVMQNPRHLVRRRGQEARLRCSPMKGHSHVYWYRQLPEEGLKFMVYLQKENIIDESGMPKERFSAEFPKEGPSILRIQQVVRGDSAAYFCASSPRDRVQPQHFGDGTRLSIL.

V gene TRBV25-1 combines with J gene TRBJ1-5; D not certain. This CDR3 has 13 residues. Germline V lookup: CDR1 MGHDK, CDR2 SYGVNS. The V end lost 5 bases, the J end lost 7 bases, and 12 bases lay between the germline ends. CDR3 nucleotide sequence: TGTGCCAGCAGTCATAAGGGAAGGCAGCCCCAGCATTTT. Translated, it gives CASSHKGRQPQHF.

This clonotype came up many times. The chain joins TRBV6-5 to TRBJ1-2; D gene ambiguous. The CDR3 is made up of 13 amino acids. Trimming stripped 2 bases from V and 1 base from J, with 5 bases between. Germline CDR1 MNHEY, CDR2 SVGAGI. In DNA form, the CDR3 reads TGTGCCAGCAGTTACAGGGTTAACTATGGCTACACCTTC. This translates into CASSYRVNYGYTF.

The CDR3: CASSPGTAFYEQYF. The CDR3 DNA follows: TGTGCCAGCAGTCCCGGGACAGCCTTCTACGAGCAGTACTTC. This sequence joins TRBV27 and TRBJ2-7; 7 bases are shared with TRBD1. The CDR3 loop spans 14 amino acids. CDR1 MNHEY and CDR2 SMNVEV come from the germline V gene (reference sequence). V trimming: 5 bases; J trimming: 3 bases; junction bases outside the gene matches: 7.

This clonotype showed up just a few times. This sequence joins TRBV5-1 and TRBJ2-7; 8 bases line up with TRBD1. The V gene's germline CDR1 is SGHRS and CDR2 YFSETQ. This CDR3 region has 14 residues. J lost 4 bases, V lost 3 bases, and 6 bases had no gene match. The CDR3 loop is CASSWGQEGYEQYF. DNA for the CDR3: TGCGCCAGCAGCTGGGGACAGGAAGGTTACGAGCAGTACTTC.

The rearrangement links TRBV3-1 to TRBJ2-1; TRBD1 aligns across 7 bases. The CDR3 runs 15 residues. Germline values: CDR1 LGHDT, CDR2 YNNKEL (reference sequence). Trimming at V came to 1 base and at J to 6 bases, leaving 6 bases not matched to a gene. CDR3 protein: CASSQGQGRSNEQFF. CDR3 coding DNA: TGTGCCAGCAGCCAAGGACAGGGTAGAAGCAATGAGCAGTTCTTC.

This clonotype showed up many times. The rearrangement joins TRBV12-3 or TRBV12-4 to TRBJ1-1; D is uncertain. The CDR3 covers 13 residues. Trimming removed 4 bases from V and 3 bases from J, with 9 bases in between. CDR3 region: CASSSYPYTEAFF. DNA of the CDR3: TGTGCCAGCAGTTCCTACCCTTACACTGAAGCTTTCTTT.

This clonotype was observed a single time. The V call is TRBV20-1, the J call TRBJ1-1, with D unresolved. Germline CDR1 is DFQATT and CDR2 is SNEGSKA (reference sequence). V dropped 0 bases and J dropped 1 base, with 9 bases sitting between them. This CDR3 contains 14 residues. The chain's CDR3 is CSARDWRTNTEAFF. The DNA of the CDR3 is TGCAGTGCTAGAGACTGGAGGACGAACACTGAAGCTTTCTTT.

This clonotype has ten or more counts. V and J are TRBV6-5 and TRBJ1-2; perhaps TRBD1 as D (5 bases). V was trimmed by 6 bases and J by 2 bases, leaving 13 bases between them. CDR1 is MNHEY, CDR2 SVGAGI, per germline. The CDR3 loop spans 14 amino acids. DNA for the CDR3: TGTGCCAGCAGACAAAGGGACGGCAACTATGGCTACACCTTC. The encoded protein is CASRQRDGNYGYTF.

This clonotype was recorded at least ten times. The CDR3, as DNA: TGTGCCATCAGTGAGCCTTACTCCAGGGGTTCGGTCGAGCAGTACTTC. Translation: CAISEPYSRGSVEQYF. This chain uses TRBV10-3 with TRBJ2-7; D is perhaps TRBD1 (6 bases). The V end was cut by 2 bases, the J end by 6 bases, with 20 bases between. In germline, CDR1 is ENHRY, CDR2 SYGVKD. The CDR3 spans 16 residues.